This T cell receptor (beta chain) was sequenced in a study of blood T cells in healthy people across ages. Whole-study findings and limits: The long-lived group displayed more naive CD4+ cells, plus higher diversity, than the aged donors did. Per million T cells, TCR beta diversity dropped roughly linearly as age increased.

This clonotype was picked up a small number of times. As yet, its antigen is unknown. The second PCR ran roughly 6 to 11 cycles with a sample-barcoded 5' primer and J-beta primers. Each CDR3 protein gets one entry after TCRdb re-called the 5' RACE reads with MiXCR. The sample records 630,000 or so distinct CDR3 sequences, 32% being singletons. Sequencing was done on a sample of blood. The TCR comes from a woman older than 75 in good health.

The CDR3 bases are TGCGCCAGCAGCCAAGAGACAGGGATCTATAATTCACCCCTCCACTTT. This encodes CASSQETGIYNSPLHF. The rearrangement joins TRBV4-3 to TRBJ1-6, with TRBD1 identical over 7 bases. This CDR3 contains 16 residues. Per the germline V gene, CDR1 is LGHNA and CDR2 is YSLEER. V gave up 0 bases and J gave up 3 bases; unmatched junction bases: 2.